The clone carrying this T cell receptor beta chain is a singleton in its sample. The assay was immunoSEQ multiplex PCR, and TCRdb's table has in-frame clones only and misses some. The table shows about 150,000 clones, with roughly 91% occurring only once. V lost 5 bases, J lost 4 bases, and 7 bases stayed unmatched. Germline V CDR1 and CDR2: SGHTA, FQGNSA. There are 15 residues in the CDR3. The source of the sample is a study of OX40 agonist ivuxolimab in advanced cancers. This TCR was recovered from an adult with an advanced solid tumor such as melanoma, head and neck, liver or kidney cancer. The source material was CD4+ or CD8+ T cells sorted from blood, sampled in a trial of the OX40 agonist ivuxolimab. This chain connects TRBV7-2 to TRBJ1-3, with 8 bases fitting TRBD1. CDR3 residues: CASSVTGGPGNTIYF. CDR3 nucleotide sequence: TGTGCCAGCAGCGTTACAGGGGGTCCCGGAAACACCATATATTTT.